This entry concerns a single T cell receptor beta chain. The entry originates in a study of T cell responses to AZD1222 COVID-19 vaccine. CDR3 length: 15 residues. V was clipped by 0 bases and J by 9 bases, with 13 bases between them. Germline V lookup: CDR1 SGHNT, CDR2 YYREEE (reference sequence). Some clones are missing from TCRdb's copy, which holds only in-frame ones; the method was immunoSEQ multiplex PCR. The sample gives around 150,000 clones, just over 90% of which show up once; around 1% is in the top ten. Sequences were derived from peripheral blood, sampled 28 days after the second AZD1222 dose. The chain employs TRBV5-4 and TRBJ1-6; D unclear. This TCR came from an adult who received the AZD1222 COVID-19 vaccine. The CDR3 DNA is TGTGCCAGCAGCTTGGTGGCAGAAAGAGGTTCACCCCTCCACTTT. It translates to CASSLVAERGSPLHF.